This T cell receptor (beta chain) was recovered during a study of cytotoxic CD8 clonotypes in ibrutinib-treated CLL. Study in general: Patients: roughly ten relapsed/refractory, more than 14 treatment-naive, some 18 IGHV unmutated.

Sequencing used immunoSEQ multiplex PCR; TCRdb keeps in-frame clones, though not all of them. The repertoire includes roughly 160,000 clones, approximately 84% of them detected once, and about 4.9% sits in the top ten. This specimen consisted of PBMCs, obtained after 24 months of ibrutinib treatment. This TCR came from a human donor with chronic lymphocytic leukemia.

In DNA, the CDR3 is TGTGCCAGCAGTAATCGCCGGGATACACTCGGCTACACCTTC. Protein sequence: CASSNRRDTLGYTF. The rearrangement uses TRBV6-5 and TRBJ1-2; D remains unclear. Germline CDR1 reads MNHEY; CDR2 reads SVGAGI. The CDR3 covers 14 residues. The V gene lost 5 bases and the J gene lost 8 bases, with 18 bases spanning the gap.